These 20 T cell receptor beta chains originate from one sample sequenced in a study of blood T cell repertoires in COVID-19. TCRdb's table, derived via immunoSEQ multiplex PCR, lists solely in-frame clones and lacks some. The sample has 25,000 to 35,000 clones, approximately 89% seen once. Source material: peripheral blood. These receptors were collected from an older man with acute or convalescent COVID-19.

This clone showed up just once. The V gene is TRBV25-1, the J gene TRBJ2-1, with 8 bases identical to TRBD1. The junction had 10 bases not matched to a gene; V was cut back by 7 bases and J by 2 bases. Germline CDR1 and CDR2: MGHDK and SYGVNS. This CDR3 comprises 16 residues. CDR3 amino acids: CASTPHGQGTYNEQFF. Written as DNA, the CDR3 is TGTGCCAGCACACCCCACGGACAGGGAACCTACAATGAGCAGTTCTTC.

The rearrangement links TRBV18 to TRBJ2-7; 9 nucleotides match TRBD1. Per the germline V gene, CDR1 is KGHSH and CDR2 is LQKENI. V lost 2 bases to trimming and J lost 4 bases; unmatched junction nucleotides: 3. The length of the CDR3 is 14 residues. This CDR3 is CASSPGTGIYEQYF. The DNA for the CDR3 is TGTGCCAGCTCACCAGGGACAGGGATTTACGAGCAGTACTTC. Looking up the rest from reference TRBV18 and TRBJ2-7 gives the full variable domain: NAGVMQNPRHLVRRRGQEARLRCSPMKGHSHVYWYRQLPEEGLKFMVYLQKENIIDESGMPKERFSAEFPKEGPSILRIQQVVRGDSAAYFCASSPGTGIYEQYFGPGTRLTVT.

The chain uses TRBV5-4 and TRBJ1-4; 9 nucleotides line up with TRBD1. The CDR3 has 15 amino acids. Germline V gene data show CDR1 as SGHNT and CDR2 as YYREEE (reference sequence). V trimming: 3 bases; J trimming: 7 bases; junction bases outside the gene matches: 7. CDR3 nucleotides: TGTGCCAGCAGCTCTAACAGGGGGCTGAGTGAAAAACTGTTTTTT. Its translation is CASSSNRGLSEKLFF. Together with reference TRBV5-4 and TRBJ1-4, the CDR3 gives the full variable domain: ETGVTQSPTHLIKTRGQQVTLRCSSQSGHNTVSWYQQALGQGPQFIFQYYREEENGRGNFPPRFSGLQFPNYSSELNVNALELDDSALYLCASSSNRGLSEKLFFGSGTQLSVL.

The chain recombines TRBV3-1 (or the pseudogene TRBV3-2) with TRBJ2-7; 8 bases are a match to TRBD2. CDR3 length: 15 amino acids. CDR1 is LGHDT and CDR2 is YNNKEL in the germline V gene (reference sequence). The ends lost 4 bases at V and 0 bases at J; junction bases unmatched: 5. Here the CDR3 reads CASSRGTSVSYEQYF. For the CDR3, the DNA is TGTGCCAGCAGCCGCGGGACTAGTGTCTCCTACGAGCAGTACTTC.

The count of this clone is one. This CDR3 is CASSYRDRDTEAFF. CDR3 coding DNA: TGTGCCAGCAGTTACCGGGACAGGGACACTGAAGCTTTCTTT. This chain links TRBV6-6 with TRBJ1-1, with 9 positions matching TRBD1. The CDR3 spans 14 residues. V trimming: 2 bases; J trimming: 3 bases; junction bases outside the gene matches: 1. CDR1 MNHNY and CDR2 SVGAGI come from the germline V gene (reference sequence).

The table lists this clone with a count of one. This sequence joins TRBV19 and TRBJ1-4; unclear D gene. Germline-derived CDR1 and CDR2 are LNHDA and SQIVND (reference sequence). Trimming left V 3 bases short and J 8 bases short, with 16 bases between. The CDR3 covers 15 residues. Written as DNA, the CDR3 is TGTGCCAGTAGTATGTATCCGAGGGATCAGGAAAAACTGTTTTTT. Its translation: CASSMYPRDQEKLFF.

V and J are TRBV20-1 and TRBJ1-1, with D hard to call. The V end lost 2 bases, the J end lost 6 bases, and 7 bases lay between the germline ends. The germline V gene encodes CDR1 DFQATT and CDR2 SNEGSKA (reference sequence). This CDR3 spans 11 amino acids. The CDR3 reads CSARWSAEAFF. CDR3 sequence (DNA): TGCAGTGCTAGATGGAGTGCTGAAGCTTTCTTT.

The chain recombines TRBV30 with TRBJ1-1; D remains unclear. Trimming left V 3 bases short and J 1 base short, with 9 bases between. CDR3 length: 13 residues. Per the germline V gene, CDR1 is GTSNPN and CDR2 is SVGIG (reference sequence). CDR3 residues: CAWRYGRNTEAFF. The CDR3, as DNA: TGTGCCTGGAGGTACGGGAGGAACACTGAAGCTTTCTTT. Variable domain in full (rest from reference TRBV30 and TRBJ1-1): SQTIHQWPATLVQPVGSPLSLECTVEGTSNPNLYWYRQAAGRGLQLLFYSVGIGQISSEVPQNLSASRPQDRQFILSSKKLLLSDSGFYLCAWRYGRNTEAFFGQGTRLTVV.

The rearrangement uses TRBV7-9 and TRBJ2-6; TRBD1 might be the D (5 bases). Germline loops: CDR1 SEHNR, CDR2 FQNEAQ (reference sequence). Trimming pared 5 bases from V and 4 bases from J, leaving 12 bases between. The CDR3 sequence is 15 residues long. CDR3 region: CASSPTRVGANVLTF. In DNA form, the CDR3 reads TGTGCCAGCAGCCCCACCAGGGTGGGGGCCAACGTCCTGACTTTC.

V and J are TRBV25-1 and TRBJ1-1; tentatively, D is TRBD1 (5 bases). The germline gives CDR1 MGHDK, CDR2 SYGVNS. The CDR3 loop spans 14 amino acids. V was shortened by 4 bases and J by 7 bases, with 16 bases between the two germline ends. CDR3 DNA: TGTGCCAGCAGTGGCCCAGGGCGGTTTTTTGAAGCTTTCTTT. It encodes CASSGPGRFFEAFF.

CDR3 region: CASSLAVNTEAFF. The CDR3 DNA sequence: TGCGCCAGCAGCTTGGCGGTGAACACTGAAGCTTTCTTT. J is TRBJ1-1 and V is TRBV5-1; D not certain. Germline V gives CDR1 SGHRS, CDR2 YFSETQ. This CDR3 has 13 amino acids. V was shortened by 0 bases and J by 0 bases, with 3 bases between the two germline ends.

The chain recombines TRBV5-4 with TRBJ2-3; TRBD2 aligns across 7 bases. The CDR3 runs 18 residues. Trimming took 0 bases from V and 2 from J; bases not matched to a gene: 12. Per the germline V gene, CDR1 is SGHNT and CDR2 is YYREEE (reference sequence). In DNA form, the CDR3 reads TGTGCCAGCAGCTTGGCCAGGAATTGGGCGGGGGACACAGATACGCAGTATTTT. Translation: CASSLARNWAGDTDTQYF.

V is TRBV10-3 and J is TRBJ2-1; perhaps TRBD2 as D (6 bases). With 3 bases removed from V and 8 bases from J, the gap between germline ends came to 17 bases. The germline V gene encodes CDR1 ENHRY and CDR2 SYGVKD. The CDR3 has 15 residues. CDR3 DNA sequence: TGTGCCATCAGTGACCTTTCGGGGGTTGGCGATGAGCAGTTCTTC. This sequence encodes CAISDLSGVGDEQFF.

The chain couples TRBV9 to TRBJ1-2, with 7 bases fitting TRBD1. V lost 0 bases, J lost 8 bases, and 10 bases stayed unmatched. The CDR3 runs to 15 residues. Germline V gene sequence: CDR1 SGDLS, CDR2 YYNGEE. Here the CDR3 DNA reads TGTGCCAGCAGCGTAGCCCCAACCGACAGGGACGGCTACACCTTC. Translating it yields CASSVAPTDRDGYTF. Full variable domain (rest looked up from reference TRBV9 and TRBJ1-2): DSGVTQTPKHLITATGQRVTLRCSPRSGDLSVYWYQQSLDQGLQFLIQYYNGEERAKGNILERFSAQQFPDLHSELNLSSLELGDSALYFCASSVAPTDRDGYTFGSGTRLTVV.

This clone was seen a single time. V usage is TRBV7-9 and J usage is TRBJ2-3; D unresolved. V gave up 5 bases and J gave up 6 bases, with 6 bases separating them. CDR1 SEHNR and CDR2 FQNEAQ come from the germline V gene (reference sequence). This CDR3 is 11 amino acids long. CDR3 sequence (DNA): TGTGCCAGCAGCCTTTTGGATACGCAGTATTTT. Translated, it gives CASSLLDTQYF.

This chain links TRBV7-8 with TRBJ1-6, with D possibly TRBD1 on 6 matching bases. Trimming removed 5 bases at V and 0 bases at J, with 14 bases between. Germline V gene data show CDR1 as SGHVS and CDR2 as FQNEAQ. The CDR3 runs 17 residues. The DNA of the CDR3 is TGTGCCAGCAGCCTACAGGGTCGAAGCTCCTATAATTCACCCCTCCACTTT. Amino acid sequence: CASSLQGRSSYNSPLHF.

This chain's CDR3 is CASSLSAGRRYEQYF. CDR3 in DNA: TGTGCCAGCAGTTTATCGGCGGGGAGAAGGTACGAGCAGTACTTC. The gene calls are TRBV28 and TRBJ2-7, with D tentatively TRBD2 (6 bases). The V and J ends lost 1 base and 4 bases respectively, with 14 bases between them. The CDR3 is made up of 15 amino acids. Germline V lookup: CDR1 MDHEN, CDR2 SYDVKM. The full variable domain, completed using reference TRBV28 and TRBJ2-7, is DVKVTQSSRYLVKRTGEKVFLECVQDMDHENMFWYRQDPGLGLRLIYFSYDVKMKEKGDIPEGYSVSREKKERFSLILESASTNQTSMYLCASSLSAGRRYEQYFGPGTRLTVT.

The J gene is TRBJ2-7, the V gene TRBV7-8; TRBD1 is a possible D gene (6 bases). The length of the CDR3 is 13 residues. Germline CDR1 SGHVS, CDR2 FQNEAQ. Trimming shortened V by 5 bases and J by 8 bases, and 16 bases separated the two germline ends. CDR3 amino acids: CASSLHSGVKQYF. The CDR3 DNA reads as TGTGCCAGCAGCCTCCACTCAGGGGTAAAGCAGTACTTC.

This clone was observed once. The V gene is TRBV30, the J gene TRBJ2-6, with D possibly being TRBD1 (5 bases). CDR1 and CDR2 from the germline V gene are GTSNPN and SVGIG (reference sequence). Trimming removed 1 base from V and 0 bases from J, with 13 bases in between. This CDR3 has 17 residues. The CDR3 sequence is CAWSGGGLGSGANVLTF. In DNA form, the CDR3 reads TGTGCCTGGAGTGGGGGCGGTTTAGGCTCTGGGGCCAACGTCCTGACTTTC.

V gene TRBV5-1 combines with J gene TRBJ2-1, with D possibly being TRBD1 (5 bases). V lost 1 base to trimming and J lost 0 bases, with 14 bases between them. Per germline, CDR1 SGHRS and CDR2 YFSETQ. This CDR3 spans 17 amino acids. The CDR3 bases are TGCGCCAGCAGCTTGAGGTCCGAAGGGGCCTCCTACAATGAGCAGTTCTTC. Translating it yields CASSLRSEGASYNEQFF.